This T cell receptor beta chain was obtained from a study of cytomegalovirus exposure and HLA in healthy donors. The PCR was carried out with 60 Vbeta primers and 13 Jbeta primers. Measured with immunoSEQ multiplex PCR; TCRdb has only the in-frame clones, and not every one. The profile shows under 200,000 clones, 65% to 80% of them singletons. Germline V CDR1 and CDR2: MGHRA, YSYEKL. The ends were cut back, 4 bases at V and 7 bases at J, with 14 bases in the middle. This CDR3 has 14 residues. A word on this clone: Its antigen remains unidentified.

Study conclusions and caveats: V- and J-gene trimming in TCR beta was tied to a missense DCLRE1C variant by an analysis performed later. Associated with HLA alleles at 0.05 false discovery rate in a later analysis were 16,951 TCR beta sequences.

Input material: PBMCs. This chain uses TRBV4-1 with TRBJ2-1, with a possible D match to TRBD1 (5 bases). The origin of this receptor is a man aged 40-49 years in good health and CMV-seronegative. The CDR3 loop reads CASSLTQGRNEQFF. Written as DNA, the CDR3 is TGCGCCAGCAGCCTTACTCAGGGCCGGAATGAGCAGTTCTTC.